This T cell receptor (beta chain) derives from a study of T cell responses to AZD1222 COVID-19 vaccine. Study-wide findings and caveats: Among those given AZD1222, only five or six were seropositive at baseline.

The protocol was immunoSEQ multiplex PCR, while the TCRdb copy is restricted to in-frame clones and leaves out a portion. The sample gives roughly 190,000 clones, roughly nine tenths of which show up once; about 4% is in the top ten. The CDR3 is 12 amino acids. CDR1 is KGHSH, CDR2 LQKENI, per germline. The V and J ends lost 8 bases and 4 bases respectively, with 11 bases between them. This clone was found once. What it recognizes is unknown. Sample: peripheral blood, taken 28 days after the second dose of the MenACWY control vaccine. This chain links TRBV18 with TRBJ2-5, with D maybe TRBD2 (6 bases). The clonotype was recovered from an adult who received the MenACWY meningococcal vaccine as a control. The CDR3 loop is CASGGGGETQYF. The CDR3 DNA reads as TGTGCCAGCGGGGGAGGCGGAGAGACCCAGTACTTC.